Sequencing of this T cell receptor beta chain was carried out in a study of somatic mutations in T cells in chronic GVHD (dated by TCRdb to about 2020). For sorting, staining was done with anti-CD3, anti-CD4, anti-CD8 and a Vbeta20 antibody from the IOTest Beta Mark kit on a FACSAria III, reaching purity above 97%. Peripheral blood was collected in sodium heparin tubes, and mononuclear cells were isolated by Ficoll-Paque PLUS density gradient centrifugation. CD4+ Vbeta20+, CD4+ Vbeta20-, and CD8+ T cell fractions were FACS-sorted before TCRbeta deep sequencing. Genomic DNA was isolated and then used for the TCRbeta deep sequencing. The immunoSEQ assay, provided as a commercial service, was used for both TCRbeta CDR3 sequencing and the initial data processing. On the study's bioinformatics: Reads were demultiplexed, adapter and primer sequences were trimmed, similar clones were merged through frequency-ratio clustering, and V, D, J genes were annotated using IMGT. The source is immuneACCESS, and TCRdb retained only in-frame sequences with V and J called. Part of the clones is not carried over; for the studies checked, unresolved V genes explain less than half of this, and the remainder is unexplained. That table gives V, J and clone size, and the DNA gave D and trimming. This sample holds 13,000 or so clones; roughly 78% were observed only once. Of the sample, approximately 31% is held by the ten largest clones.

CDR1 SEHNR and CDR2 FQNEAQ are derived from the germline V gene (reference sequence). The cysteine opens and the phenylalanine closes a CDR3 of 14 amino acids. Just CDR3 DNA is preserved here, 42 bases in frame from base 1. V and J are truncated by 6 bases and 5 bases respectively, leaving an intervening sequence of 16 bases. Comments on this clone: The antigen it binds to is not known. Within one base of it there is no much larger clone, and no base qualities were kept.

Sequencing input: Vbeta20-negative CD4+ T cells from blood. Interpreted using the paper, the cell subset or site label stands for: CD4+ T cells sorted as TCR Vbeta20 negative by flow cytometry. The rearrangement joined TRBV7-9 to TRBJ2-5; 5 matching bases give a weak D call of TRBD2. The TCR was taken from a male patient in his fifties with chronic graft-versus-host disease. Following transplantation, T cells from the graft donor may be among those present. The CDR3 is CASRSSGSWETQYF. The base sequence is TGTGCCAGCAGGAGTTCGGGGTCTTGGGAGACCCAGTACTTC.